Listed below are T cell receptor beta chains from one sample, sequenced in a study of blood T cell repertoires in COVID-19. TCRdb's copy holds only in-frame clones and misses some; the assay was immunoSEQ multiplex PCR. The sample records around 60,000 clones, 80% to 95% being singletons. The sequencing input was peripheral blood. The receptors were gathered from a man aged 50 to 59 with active COVID-19. The conserved cysteine and the conserved F or W are not part of the CDR3 here. The D gene is left open where the match is weak. Size is omitted from some rows. Given values are once, few, many or a class for expanded clones.

size | D | V | CDR3
- | - | TRBV6-5 | ASSSRLGEQF
- | - | TRBV2 | ASSEAPEGSGANVLT
- | TRBD1 | TRBV11-2 | ASSSWTGLSTEAF
- | TRBD2 | TRBV4-2 | ASSRILAGGPGSDTQY
- | - | TRBV3-1/TRBV3-2 | ASSQDANFQETQY
few | TRBD1 | TRBV28 | ASSFKRDRGFTEAF
- | TRBD1 | TRBV9 | ASSGGQGFYGYT
- | TRBD2 | TRBV19 | ASSPSGRAGTGELF
- | - | TRBV21-1 | ASSNRGQFRN
- | - | TRBV19 | ASSRTNEKLF
- | - | TRBV11-3 | ASSPTGSEGRQF
- | - | TRBV9 | ASSSQQGLETQY
- | - | TRBV6-5 | ASSYSRPRPTYEQY
- | - | TRBV6-5 | ASTPHLGGGNEQF
- | TRBD2 | TRBV7-8 | ASSLVLGLTQETQY